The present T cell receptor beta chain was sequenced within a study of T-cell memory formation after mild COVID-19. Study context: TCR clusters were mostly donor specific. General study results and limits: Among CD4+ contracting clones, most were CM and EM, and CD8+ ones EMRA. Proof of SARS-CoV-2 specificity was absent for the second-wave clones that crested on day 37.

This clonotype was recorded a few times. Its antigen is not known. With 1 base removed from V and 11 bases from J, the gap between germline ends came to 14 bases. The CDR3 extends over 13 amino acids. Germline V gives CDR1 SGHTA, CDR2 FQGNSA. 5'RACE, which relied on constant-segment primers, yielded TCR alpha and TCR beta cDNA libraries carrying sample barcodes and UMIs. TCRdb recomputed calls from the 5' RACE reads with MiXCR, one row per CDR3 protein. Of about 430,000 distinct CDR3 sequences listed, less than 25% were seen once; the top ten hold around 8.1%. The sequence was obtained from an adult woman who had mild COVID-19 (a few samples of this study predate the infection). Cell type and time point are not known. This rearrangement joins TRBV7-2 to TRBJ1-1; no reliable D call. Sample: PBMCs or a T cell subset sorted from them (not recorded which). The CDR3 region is CASSLGQGYMAFF. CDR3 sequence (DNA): TGTGCCAGCAGCTTAGGACAAGGGTATATGGCTTTCTTT.